A few counts support the clone carrying this T cell receptor beta chain. The antigen remains unidentified. The data derive from a study of cytomegalovirus exposure and HLA in healthy donors. The data were produced by immunoSEQ multiplex PCR, yet TCRdb's version contains in-frame clones alone and is incomplete. The sample yields over 110,000 clones, less than 90% seen once. Study results and caveats: The authors enumerated under 200 TCR beta chains as linked to cytomegalovirus.

Sequenced sample: PBMCs. The TCR was taken from a man between 18 and 29 years old in good health and CMV-seronegative.

The CDR3 nucleotides read TGCAGCGTTCGCGTTATGAACACTGAAGCTTTCTTT. Its translation is CSVRVMNTEAFF. The rearrangement uses TRBV29-1 and TRBJ1-1, with D unresolved. Trimming pared 5 bases from V and 0 bases from J, leaving 7 bases between. CDR3 length: 12 amino acids. The germline CDR1 and CDR2 sequences are SQVTM and ANQGSEA.